This TCR beta chain was found in a study of cytomegalovirus exposure and HLA in healthy donors. Points from the study as a whole: The study designated 150 or so TCR beta chains cytomegalovirus-associated. Specificity of a few CMV-associated chains for CMV antigens was verified in vitro.

The CDR3 is made up of 15 amino acids. The germline CDR1 and CDR2 sequences are MDHEN and SYDVKM. V was shortened by 3 bases and J by 2 bases, with 13 bases between the two germline ends. It was with 60 Vbeta and 13 Jbeta primers that the PCR ran. Produced via immunoSEQ multiplex PCR; TCRdb's table is partial and in-frame only. The data show fewer than 200,000 clones, roughly 80% seen once. Worth noting for this clone: The antigen remains undetermined.

The sample comprised PBMCs. The chain has TRBV28 and TRBJ1-2; TRBD1 is a possible D gene (5 bases). This sequence was found in a woman in her forties or fifties in good health and CMV-seronegative. The CDR3 coding sequence is TGTGCCAGCAGTTTCCCCGGGAGGGGAAACTATGGCTACACCTTC. As protein: CASSFPGRGNYGYTF.